This passage covers 28 T cell receptor beta chains from one sample sequenced in a study of blood T cells in healthy people across ages. A second PCR of about 7 to 12 cycles used a sample-barcoded 5' primer and a J-beta primer mix. TCRdb analysed the 5' RACE reads with MiXCR anew, one entry per CDR3 protein. The sample lists 650,000 to 950,000 distinct CDR3 sequences, 40% to 50% occurring once. The sequencing input was blood. The receptors stem from a man in his 60s in good health.

V and J are TRBV27 and TRBJ2-6; TRBD1 might be the D (6 bases). The length of the CDR3 is 17 residues. V was shortened by 9 bases and J by 0 bases, with 18 bases between the two germline ends. Per the germline V gene, CDR1 is MNHEY and CDR2 is SMNVEV (reference sequence). The CDR3 DNA follows: TGTGCCAGTGCTCGGGCAGGGGCTCTCTCTGGGGCCAACGTCCTGACTTTC. It yields the protein CASARAGALSGANVLTF.

This clonotype was counted ten times or more. The chain combines TRBV12-3 or TRBV12-4 with TRBJ2-1; the match to TRBD2 covers 9 bases. The CDR3 is 18 amino acids. The J segment lost 8 bases and the V segment lost 0 bases, leaving 14 bases of the junction unmatched. The CDR3 region is CASSLAGGASGGFDEQFF. The CDR3 DNA is TGTGCCAGCAGTTTAGCGGGGGGGGCCAGCGGGGGGTTCGATGAGCAGTTCTTC.

The sample holds a few counts of this clonotype. This rearrangement joins TRBV10-2 to TRBJ1-5, with unresolved D. Germline CDR1 and CDR2: WSHSY and SAAADI. The CDR3 length is 13 residues. Trimming removed 0 bases at V and 4 bases at J, with 4 bases between. CDR3 region: CASSESGNQPQHF. CDR3 DNA: TGCGCCAGCAGTGAGTCAGGAAATCAGCCCCAGCATTTT.

This clonotype was detected only a few times. This chain joins TRBV5-1 and TRBJ2-3, with 8 nucleotides matching TRBD2. CDR3 length: 15 amino acids. Germline values: CDR1 SGHRS, CDR2 YFSETQ. J lost 0 bases, V lost 4 bases, and 4 bases had no gene match. In DNA, the CDR3 is TGCGCCAGCAGCCCTAGCGGGTCTAGCACAGATACGCAGTATTTT. Amino acids: CASSPSGSSTDTQYF.

J is TRBJ2-1 and V is TRBV10-3, with a weak D call TRBD1 (5 bases). Germline loops: CDR1 ENHRY, CDR2 SYGVKD. This CDR3 is 15 amino acids long. Deletions cut 0 bases from V and 10 bases from J, with 16 bases between. CDR3: CAISESGKRGREQFF. DNA for the CDR3: TGTGCCATCAGTGAGTCGGGTAAAAGGGGTAGAGAGCAGTTCTTC.

This sequence joins TRBV20-1 and TRBJ2-1, with TRBD1 matching over 11 bases. The assigned J gene may be wrong: the sequence end matches TRBJ2-7 better. Germline V gene data show CDR1 as DFQATT and CDR2 as SNEGSKA (reference sequence). The CDR3 has 14 amino acids. The CDR3 here is CSASGQGAYNEQYF. CDR3 nucleotide sequence: TGCAGTGCCTCCGGACAGGGGGCCTACAATGAGCAGTACTTC.

This clonotype appeared a few times. The V and J genes are TRBV7-2 and TRBJ2-1, with 8 bases matching TRBD1. With 4 bases clipped from V and 4 bases from J, the junction kept 6 bases outside the gene matches. CDR1 and CDR2 (germline): SGHTA, FQGNSA. The CDR3 sequence is 15 residues long. The CDR3 DNA follows: TGTGCCAGCAGCTCGGACAGGGCAAGGTACAATGAGCAGTTCTTC. This encodes CASSSDRARYNEQFF.

The chain has TRBV14 and TRBJ2-3; a weak D match, TRBD2 (6 bases). The CDR3 is 16 amino acids. Germline CDR1 is SGHDN and CDR2 is FVKESK. V was shortened by 0 bases and J by 1 base, with 11 bases between the two germline ends. CDR3 amino acids: CASSQESGVGTDTQYF. The CDR3 DNA reads as TGTGCCAGCAGCCAAGAGTCGGGGGTGGGCACAGATACGCAGTATTTT.

This chain connects TRBV27 to TRBJ1-2; unclear D gene. Trimming removed 5 bases from V and 1 base from J, with 8 bases in between. Per germline, CDR1 MNHEY and CDR2 SMNVEV (reference sequence). This CDR3 comprises 13 residues. The CDR3 here is CASSVLNNYGYTF. The CDR3 region has the DNA TGTGCCAGCAGTGTTTTGAATAACTATGGCTACACCTTC.

This chain links TRBV28 with TRBJ2-6; D uncertain. CDR3 size: 16 residues. The germline CDR1 and CDR2 sequences are MDHEN and SYDVKM. The CDR3, as DNA: TGTGTCACGACCCGGCCTAACCCGGCTGGGGCCAACGTCCTGACTTTC. This encodes CVTTRPNPAGANVLTF.

CDR3 nucleotides: TGTGCCAGCAGCCAAGAAATTAACCGGGACCCACAAGAGACCCAGTACTTC. The encoded protein is CASSQEINRDPQETQYF. The chain joins TRBV14 to TRBJ2-5; the D call may be TRBD1 or TRBD2 (5 bases each). The CDR3 is 17 amino acids. Germline-derived CDR1 and CDR2 are SGHDN and FVKESK. The V and J ends lost 0 bases and 2 bases respectively, with 16 bases between them. Full variable domain (rest looked up from reference TRBV14 and TRBJ2-5): EAGVTQFPSHSVIEKGQTVTLRCDPISGHDNLYWYRRVMGKEIKFLLHFVKESKQDESGMPNNRFLAERTGGTYSTLKVQPAELEDSGVYFCASSQEINRDPQETQYFGPGTRLLVL.

A few counts support this clonotype. The chain couples TRBV11-2 to TRBJ2-1, with D hard to call. The germline V gene has CDR1 SGHAT and CDR2 FQNNGV. Between the trimmed V and J ends, which lost 1 base and 0 bases, there was a span of 13 bases. The CDR3 covers 17 residues. The DNA for the CDR3 is TGTGCCAGCAGCTTAGGATCCGTCTTCTACTCCTACAATGAGCAGTTCTTC. Residues: CASSLGSVFYSYNEQFF.

This chain links TRBV12-3 or TRBV12-4 with TRBJ2-7; 11 bases are a match to TRBD2. The junction had 9 bases not matched to a gene; V was cut back by 5 bases and J by 3 bases. CDR3 length: 16 amino acids. CDR3 in amino acids: CASSLTPGLADYEQYF. For the CDR3, the DNA is TGTGCCAGCAGTCTAACTCCGGGACTAGCGGACTACGAGCAGTACTTC.

The chain couples TRBV5-1 to TRBJ2-1; 7 nucleotides align to TRBD1. This CDR3 is built from 14 residues. CDR1 is SGHRS, CDR2 YFSETQ, per germline. V shed 5 bases, J shed 5 bases, and the junction held 7 bases outside the gene matches. CDR3 amino acids: CASSNTGTDNEQFF. The DNA of the CDR3 is TGCGCCAGCAGTAATACGGGGACAGACAATGAGCAGTTCTTC.

This clonotype was detected once. The chain recombines TRBV7-2 with TRBJ2-1; a weak D match, TRBD2 (6 bases). The CDR3 has 15 amino acids. Trimming took 5 bases from V and 2 from J, leaving 13 bases between them. Germline lookup yields CDR1 SGHTA and CDR2 FQGNSA. The CDR3 coding sequence is TGTGCCAGCAGCCCCGACGGGAGAGCCTACAATGAGCAGTTCTTC. Translated: CASSPDGRAYNEQFF. The full variable domain, completed using reference TRBV7-2 and TRBJ2-1, is GAGVSQSPSNKVTEKGKDVELRCDPISGHTALYWYRQSLGQGLEFLIYFQGNSAPDKSGLPSDRFSAERTGGSVSTLTIQRTQQEDSAVYLCASSPDGRAYNEQFFGPGTRLTVL.

The chain has TRBV10-3 and TRBJ2-7; 8 bases are shared with TRBD2. The end of the DNA aligns better with TRBJ2-5, so the J call may be wrong. Germline V gene data show CDR1 as ENHRY and CDR2 as SYGVKD. This CDR3 region has 13 residues. CDR3 nucleotide sequence: TGTGCCATCAGAGGGACTAGTCGGGAGACCCAGTACTTC. Protein product: CAIRGTSRETQYF.

The table lists this clonotype with many counts. A read error may produce the germline difference seen at one junction end. The chain carries TRBV7-2 and TRBJ2-7; 9 nucleotides agree with TRBD1. This CDR3 spans 14 amino acids. Germline CDR1 reads SGHTA; CDR2 reads FQGNSA. The CDR3 spells CASRQTGGSHEQYF. The DNA of the CDR3 is TGTGCCAGCAGACAAACAGGGGGCTCCCACGAGCAGTACTTC.

A few counts support this clonotype. The gene calls are TRBV2 and TRBJ1-1, with a possible D match to TRBD1 (6 bases). V dropped 6 bases and J dropped 2 bases, with 13 bases sitting between them. The CDR3 contains 14 residues. Germline V gene sequence: CDR1 SNHLY, CDR2 FYNNEI. CDR3 sequence: CASRTTGVNTEAFF. The DNA of the CDR3 is TGTGCCAGCAGAACGACAGGAGTTAACACTGAAGCTTTCTTT. The full variable domain, rest sourced from reference TRBV2 and TRBJ1-1, is EPEVTQTPSHQVTQMGQEVILRCVPISNHLYFYWYRQILGQKVEFLVSFYNNEISEKSEIFDDQFSVERPDGSNFTLKIRSTKLEDSAMYFCASRTTGVNTEAFFGQGTRLTVV.

The rearrangement uses TRBV14 and TRBJ2-6; 7 bases map to TRBD1. From germline, CDR1 is SGHDN and CDR2 FVKESK. The CDR3 extends over 15 amino acids. The V and J ends lost 6 bases and 2 bases, in that order; junction bases with no gene match: 4. The CDR3 region is CASRRTGTGANVLTF. The CDR3 DNA reads as TGTGCCAGCAGAAGGACAGGAACTGGGGCCAACGTCCTGACTTTC.

V gene TRBV20-1 combines with J gene TRBJ2-5; 12 nucleotides align to TRBD2. Germline assignment: CDR1 DFQATT and CDR2 SNEGSKA (reference sequence). After removal of 4 bases from V and 2 bases from J, the junction contained 5 bases not matched to a gene. CDR3 size: 15 residues. CDR3: CSAILAGGGQETQYF. In nucleotides, the CDR3 is TGCAGTGCTATACTAGCGGGGGGTGGACAAGAGACCCAGTACTTC.

The V gene is TRBV5-1, the J gene TRBJ2-4; 7 positions match TRBD1. The better agreement between TRBJ2-7 and the DNA end casts doubt on the J call. The CDR3 has 17 residues. Germline-derived CDR1 and CDR2 are SGHRS and YFSETQ. The CDR3 protein is CASSRDSDSSSTYEQYF. The CDR3 DNA reads TGCGCCAGCAGCCGGGACAGCGATTCAAGTAGTACGTACGAGCAGTACTTC.

This clonotype showed up many times. This chain connects TRBV28 to TRBJ2-5, with 8 bases that match TRBD2. The CDR3 spans 14 residues. The trim removed 5 bases at V and 7 bases at J, leaving 9 bases unmatched. Germline V lookup: CDR1 MDHEN, CDR2 SYDVKM. The CDR3: CASSIQTSAGTQYF. The CDR3 DNA follows: TGTGCCAGCAGTATTCAGACTAGCGCGGGGACCCAGTACTTC.

This clonotype was counted between two and nine times. The chain couples TRBV10-3 to TRBJ2-7, with 7 bases that match TRBD2. V was clipped by 3 bases and J by 0 bases; unmatched bases: 14. This CDR3 is 18 amino acids long. Germline lookup yields CDR1 ENHRY and CDR2 SYGVKD. The CDR3 sequence is CAISDPGPNSGGSYEQYF. The CDR3 DNA sequence: TGTGCCATCAGTGACCCCGGGCCAAACTCGGGGGGCTCCTACGAGCAGTACTTC.

The chain has TRBV12-3 or TRBV12-4 and TRBJ2-3; D gene ambiguous. The germline V and J ends were trimmed by 4 bases and 5 bases, with 16 bases remaining between them. The CDR3 runs to 15 residues. The CDR3 protein is CASSSPGRIQDTQYF. The CDR3 region has the DNA TGTGCCAGCAGTTCCCCCGGGCGAATCCAAGATACGCAGTATTTT.

V is TRBV6-2 or TRBV6-3 and J is TRBJ2-3; TRBD2 aligns across 10 bases. The V gene end was trimmed by 0 bases and the J gene end by 1 base; junction bases not matched to a gene: 1. The CDR3 is 16 residues long. Germline assignment: CDR1 MNHEY and CDR2 SVGEGT. The CDR3 reads CASSYSGLAGTDTQYF. CDR3 nucleotides: TGTGCCAGCAGTTACTCCGGACTAGCGGGCACAGATACGCAGTATTTT.

The CDR3 reads CASSYSQTSGSAMETQYF. In DNA form, the CDR3 reads TGTGCCAGCAGTTACTCCCAGACTAGCGGGTCCGCGATGGAGACCCAGTACTTC. The V gene is TRBV6-2 or TRBV6-3, the J gene TRBJ2-4; the match to TRBD2 covers 10 bases. The J call may be mistaken, given a closer DNA end match to TRBJ2-5. The CDR3 runs 18 residues. Germline CDR1 reads MNHEY; CDR2 reads SVGEGT.

The J gene is TRBJ2-3, the V gene TRBV9; D possibly corresponds to TRBD2 (7 bases). This CDR3 is built from 16 residues. V was trimmed by 0 bases and J by 3 bases, leaving 14 bases between them. Germline lookup yields CDR1 SGDLS and CDR2 YYNGEE. The CDR3 DNA reads TGTGCCAGCAGCGTAGTAGGGGGGGGCAGAACAGATACGCAGTATTTT. Its translation is CASSVVGGGRTDTQYF.

This clonotype showed up just a few times. The chain links TRBV7-2 to TRBJ2-5; D is undetermined. Trimming stripped 4 bases from V and 5 bases from J, with 8 bases between. The CDR3 is made up of 12 amino acids. The germline V gene encodes CDR1 SGHTA and CDR2 FQGNSA. The CDR3, as DNA: TGTGCCAGCAGCTCCTCTCTTGAGACCCAGTACTTC. It is translated as CASSSSLETQYF.